This T cell receptor beta chain was identified in a study of OX40 agonist ivuxolimab in advanced cancers. Study-wide context: It was ivuxolimab, an agonistic anti-OX40 (CD134) antibody, that patients were treated with. Patients with hepatocellular carcinoma, melanoma, renal cell or head and neck cancer made up the dose-escalation patients.

General study points: Partial responders dosed at 0.1-3.0 mg/kg displayed clonal expansion ranking among the lowest.

Germline V CDR1 and CDR2: SGHTA, FQGNSA. This CDR3 has 14 amino acids. Trimming removed 3 bases from V and 5 bases from J, with 13 bases in between. Sequenced by immunoSEQ multiplex PCR; TCRdb stores in-frame clones only, minus some. This sample carries tens of thousands of clones, 85% to 90% of them seen once, and the ten largest clones take 1.5% to 2%. Turning to this clone: Its specificity is not known. The sample has other DNA sequences that encode this CDR3 too.

With autoimmune disease history or systemic immunosuppression, patients were excluded. The source is an adult with an advanced solid tumor such as melanoma, head and neck, liver or kidney cancer. The chain is built from TRBV7-2 and TRBJ2-5, with D maybe TRBD1 (6 bases). This material consisted of CD4+ or CD8+ T cells sorted from blood, taken in a trial of the OX40 agonist ivuxolimab. The CDR3 reads CASSLAGGGETQYF. The CDR3 region has the DNA TGTGCCAGCAGCTTGGCTGGGGGCGGGGAGACCCAGTACTTC.